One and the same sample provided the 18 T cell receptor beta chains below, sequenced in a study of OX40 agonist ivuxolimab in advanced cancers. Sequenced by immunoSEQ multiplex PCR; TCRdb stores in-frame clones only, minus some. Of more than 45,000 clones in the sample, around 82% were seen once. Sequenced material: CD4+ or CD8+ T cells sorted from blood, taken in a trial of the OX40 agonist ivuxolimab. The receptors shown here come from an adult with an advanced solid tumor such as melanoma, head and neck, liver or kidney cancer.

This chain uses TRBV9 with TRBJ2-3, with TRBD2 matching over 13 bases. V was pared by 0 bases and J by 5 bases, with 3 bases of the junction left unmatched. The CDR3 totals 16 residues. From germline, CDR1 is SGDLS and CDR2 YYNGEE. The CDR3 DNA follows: TGTGCCAGCAGCGTAGATGGACTAGCGGGGGTAGATACGCAGTATTTT. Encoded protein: CASSVDGLAGVDTQYF.

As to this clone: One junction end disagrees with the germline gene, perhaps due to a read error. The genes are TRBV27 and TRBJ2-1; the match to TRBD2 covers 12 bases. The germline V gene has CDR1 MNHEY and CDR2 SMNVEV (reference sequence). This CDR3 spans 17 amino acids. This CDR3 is CASSLSFSSGGAHEQFF. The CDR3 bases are TGTGCCAGCAGTCTATCATTTTCTAGCGGGGGGGCCCATGAGCAGTTCTTC.

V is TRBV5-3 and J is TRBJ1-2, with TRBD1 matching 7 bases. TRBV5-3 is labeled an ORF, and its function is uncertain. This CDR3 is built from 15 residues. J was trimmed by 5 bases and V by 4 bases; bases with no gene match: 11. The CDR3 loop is CARSPGLVRGYGYTF. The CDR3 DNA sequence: TGTGCCAGAAGCCCCGGACTAGTCAGGGGGTATGGCTACACCTTC.

CDR3 coding DNA: TGTGCCAGCAGCTTAGGACTCAGGAGCTCCTACGAGCAGTACTTC. Residues: CASSLGLRSSYEQYF. This chain uses TRBV11-2 with TRBJ2-7, with D unclear. The CDR3 consists of 15 residues. CDR1 is SGHAT and CDR2 is FQNNGV in the germline V gene. The V end lost 1 base, the J end lost 0 bases, and 10 bases lay between the germline ends. Complete variable domain (other parts from reference TRBV11-2 and TRBJ2-7): EAGVAQSPRYKIIEKRQSVAFWCNPISGHATLYWYQQILGQGPKLLIQFQNNGVVDDSQLPKDRFSAERLKGVDSTLKIQPAKLEDSAVYLCASSLGLRSSYEQYFGPGTRLTVT.

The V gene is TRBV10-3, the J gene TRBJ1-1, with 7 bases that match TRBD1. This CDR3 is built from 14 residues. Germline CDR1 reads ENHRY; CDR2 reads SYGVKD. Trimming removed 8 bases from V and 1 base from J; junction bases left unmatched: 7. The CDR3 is CAIGRDRRNTEAFF. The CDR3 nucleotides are TGTGCCATCGGACGGGACAGAAGGAACACTGAAGCTTTCTTT.

The CDR3 DNA sequence: TGTGCCAGCAGCTTACAGAGCATGGGGCTAGATACGCAGTATTTT. Translated, it gives CASSLQSMGLDTQYF. V and J are TRBV7-9 and TRBJ2-3; possibly TRBD1 for D (5 bases). CDR3 length: 15 amino acids. CDR1 and CDR2 (germline): SEHNR, FQNEAQ (reference sequence). Trimming left V 2 bases short and J 5 bases short, with 14 bases between. The complete variable domain, with remaining parts taken from reference TRBV7-9 and TRBJ2-3, reads DTGVSQNPRHKITKRGQNVTFRCDPISEHNRLYWYRQTLGQGPEFLTYFQNEAQLEKSRLLSDRFSAERPKGSFSTLEIQRTEQGDSAMYLCASSLQSMGLDTQYFGPGTRLTVL.

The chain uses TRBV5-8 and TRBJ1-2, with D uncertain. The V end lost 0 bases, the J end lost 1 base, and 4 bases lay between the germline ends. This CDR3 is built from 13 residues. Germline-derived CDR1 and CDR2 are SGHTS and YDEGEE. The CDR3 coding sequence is TGTGCCAGCAGCTTGGCCAGTAACTATGGCTACACCTTC. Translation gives CASSLASNYGYTF.

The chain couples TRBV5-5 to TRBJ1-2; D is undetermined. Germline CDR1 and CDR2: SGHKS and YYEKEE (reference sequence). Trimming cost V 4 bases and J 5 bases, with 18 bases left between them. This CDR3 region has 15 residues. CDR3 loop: CASSPTSGYSYGYTF. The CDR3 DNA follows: TGTGCCAGCAGCCCTACTTCGGGTTACTCATATGGCTACACCTTC. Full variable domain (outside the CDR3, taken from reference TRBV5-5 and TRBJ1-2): DAGVTQSPTHLIKTRGQQVTLRCSPISGHKSVSWYQQVLGQGPQFIFQYYEKEERGRGNFPDRFSARQFPNYSSELNVNALLLGDSALYLCASSPTSGYSYGYTFGSGTRLTVV.

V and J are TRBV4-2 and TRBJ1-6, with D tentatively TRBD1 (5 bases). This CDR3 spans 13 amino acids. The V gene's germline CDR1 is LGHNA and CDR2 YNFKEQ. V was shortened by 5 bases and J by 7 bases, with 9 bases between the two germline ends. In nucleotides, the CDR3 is TGTGCCAGCAGCTTGGACACAAATTCACCCCTCCACTTT. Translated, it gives CASSLDTNSPLHF.

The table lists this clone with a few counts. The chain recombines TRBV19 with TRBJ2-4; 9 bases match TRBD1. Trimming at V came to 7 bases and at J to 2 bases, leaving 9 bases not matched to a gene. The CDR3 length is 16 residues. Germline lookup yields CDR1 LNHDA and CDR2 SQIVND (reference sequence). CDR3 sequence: CASTPGQGRPKNIQYF. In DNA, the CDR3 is TGTGCCAGTACCCCGGGACAGGGTCGGCCCAAAAACATTCAGTACTTC.

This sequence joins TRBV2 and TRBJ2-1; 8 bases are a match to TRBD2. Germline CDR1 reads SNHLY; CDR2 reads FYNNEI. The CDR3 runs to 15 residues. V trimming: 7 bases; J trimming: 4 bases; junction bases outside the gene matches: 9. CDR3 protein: CASKGETGGYNEQFF. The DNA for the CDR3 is TGTGCCAGCAAGGGTGAAACGGGAGGGTACAATGAGCAGTTCTTC.

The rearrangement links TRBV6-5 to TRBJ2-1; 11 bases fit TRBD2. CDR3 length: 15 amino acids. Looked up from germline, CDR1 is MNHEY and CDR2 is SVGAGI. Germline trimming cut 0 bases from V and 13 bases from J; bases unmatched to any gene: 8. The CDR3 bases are TGTGCCAGCAGTTACTCGCTAGCGGGAGGTCTCGTTCAGTTCTTC. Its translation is CASSYSLAGGLVQFF.

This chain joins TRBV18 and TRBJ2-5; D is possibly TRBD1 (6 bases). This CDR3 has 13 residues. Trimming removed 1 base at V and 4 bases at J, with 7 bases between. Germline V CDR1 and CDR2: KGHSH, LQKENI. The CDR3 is CASSPLRGETQYF. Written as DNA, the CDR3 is TGTGCCAGCTCACCACTCAGGGGAGAGACCCAGTACTTC. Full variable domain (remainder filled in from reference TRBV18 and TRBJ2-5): NAGVMQNPRHLVRRRGQEARLRCSPMKGHSHVYWYRQLPEEGLKFMVYLQKENIIDESGMPKERFSAEFPKEGPSILRIQQVVRGDSAAYFCASSPLRGETQYFGPGTRLLVL.

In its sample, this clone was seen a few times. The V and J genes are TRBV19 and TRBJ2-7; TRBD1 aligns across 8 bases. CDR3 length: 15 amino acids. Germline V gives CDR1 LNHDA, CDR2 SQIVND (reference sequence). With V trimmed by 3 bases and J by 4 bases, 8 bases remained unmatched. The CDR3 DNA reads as TGTGCCAGTAGTATGGGAGACAGGGGAATTTACGAGCAGTACTTC. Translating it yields CASSMGDRGIYEQYF.

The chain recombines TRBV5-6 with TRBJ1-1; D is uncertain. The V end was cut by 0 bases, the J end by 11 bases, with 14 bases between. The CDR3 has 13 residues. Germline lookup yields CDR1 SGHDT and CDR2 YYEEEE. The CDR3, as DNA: TGTGCCAGCAGCTTGGCGGAGGTGGCTTCGGCTTTCTTT. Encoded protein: CASSLAEVASAFF.

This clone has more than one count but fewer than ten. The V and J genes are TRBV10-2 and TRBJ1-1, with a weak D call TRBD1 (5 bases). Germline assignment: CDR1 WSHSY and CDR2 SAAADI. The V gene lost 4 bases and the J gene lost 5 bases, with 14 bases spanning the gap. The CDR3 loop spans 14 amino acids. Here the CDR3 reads CASSGGAYGTEAFF. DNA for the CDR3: TGCGCCAGCAGTGGTGGGGCCTACGGGACTGAAGCTTTCTTT.

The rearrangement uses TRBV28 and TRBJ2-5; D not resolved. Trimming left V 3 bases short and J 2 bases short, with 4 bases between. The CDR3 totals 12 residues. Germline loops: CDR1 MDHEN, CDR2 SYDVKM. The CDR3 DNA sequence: TGTGCCAGCAGTTTTTTGCAAGAGACCCAGTACTTC. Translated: CASSFLQETQYF. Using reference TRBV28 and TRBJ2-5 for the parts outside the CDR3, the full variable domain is DVKVTQSSRYLVKRTGEKVFLECVQDMDHENMFWYRQDPGLGLRLIYFSYDVKMKEKGDIPEGYSVSREKKERFSLILESASTNQTSMYLCASSFLQETQYFGPGTRLLVL.

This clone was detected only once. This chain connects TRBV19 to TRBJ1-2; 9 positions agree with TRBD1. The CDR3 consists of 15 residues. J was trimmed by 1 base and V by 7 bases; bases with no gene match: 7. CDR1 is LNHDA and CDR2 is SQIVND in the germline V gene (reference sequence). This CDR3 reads CASTEGQGLNYGYTF. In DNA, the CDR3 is TGTGCCAGTACCGAGGGACAGGGACTTAACTATGGCTACACCTTC.